The present T cell receptor beta chain was sequenced within a study of OX40 agonist ivuxolimab in advanced cancers. Trimming cost V 0 bases and J 7 bases; bases outside gene matches: 11. The germline CDR1 and CDR2 sequences are SQVTM and ANQGSEA. The CDR3 contains 16 residues. TCRdb's table, derived via immunoSEQ multiplex PCR, lists solely in-frame clones and lacks some. In the table there are 74,000 or so clones, approximately 89% of which are singletons. The chain joins TRBV29-1 to TRBJ2-1; TRBD1 matches 8 bases. The starting material was CD4+ or CD8+ T cells sorted from blood, obtained in a trial of the OX40 agonist ivuxolimab. The sequence was obtained from an adult with an advanced solid tumor such as melanoma, head and neck, liver or kidney cancer. DNA for the CDR3: TGCAGCGTTGAAGATCGTGGCAGGGGGCAGATTAATGAGCAGTTCTTC. It translates to CSVEDRGRGQINEQFF.